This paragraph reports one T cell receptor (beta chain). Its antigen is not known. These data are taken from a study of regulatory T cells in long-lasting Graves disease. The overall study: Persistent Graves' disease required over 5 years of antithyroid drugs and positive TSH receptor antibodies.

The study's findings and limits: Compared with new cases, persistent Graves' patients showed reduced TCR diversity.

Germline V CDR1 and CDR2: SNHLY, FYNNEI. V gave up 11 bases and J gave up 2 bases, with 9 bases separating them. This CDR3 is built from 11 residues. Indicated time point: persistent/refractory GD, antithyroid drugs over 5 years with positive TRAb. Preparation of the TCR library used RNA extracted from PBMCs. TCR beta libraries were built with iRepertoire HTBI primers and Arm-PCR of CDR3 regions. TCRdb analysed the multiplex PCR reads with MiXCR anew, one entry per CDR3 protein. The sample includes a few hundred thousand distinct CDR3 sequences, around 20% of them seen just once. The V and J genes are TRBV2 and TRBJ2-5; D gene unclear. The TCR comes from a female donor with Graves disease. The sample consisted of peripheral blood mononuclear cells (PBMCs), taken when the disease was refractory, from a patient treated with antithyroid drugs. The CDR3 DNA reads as TGTGCCGGATCAGAGCAAGAGACCCAGTACTTC. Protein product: CAGSEQETQYF.